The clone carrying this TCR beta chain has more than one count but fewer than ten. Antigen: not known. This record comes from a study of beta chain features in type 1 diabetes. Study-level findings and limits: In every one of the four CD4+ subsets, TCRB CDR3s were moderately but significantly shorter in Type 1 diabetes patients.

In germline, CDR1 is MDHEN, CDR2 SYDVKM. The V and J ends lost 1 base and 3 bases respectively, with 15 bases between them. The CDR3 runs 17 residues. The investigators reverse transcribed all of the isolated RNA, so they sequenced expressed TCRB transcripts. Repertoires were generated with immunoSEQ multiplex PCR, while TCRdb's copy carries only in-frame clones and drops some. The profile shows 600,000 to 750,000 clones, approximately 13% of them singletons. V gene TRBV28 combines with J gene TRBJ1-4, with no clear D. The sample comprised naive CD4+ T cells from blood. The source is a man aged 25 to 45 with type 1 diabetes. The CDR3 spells CASSLSSPGRPNEKLFF. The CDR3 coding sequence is TGTGCCAGCAGTTTATCATCCCCGGGCCGACCTAATGAAAAACTGTTTTTT.